The rows below give T cell receptor beta chains drawn from one sample of a study of cytomegalovirus exposure and HLA in healthy donors. Profiled with immunoSEQ multiplex PCR; TCRdb holds only in-frame clones, not every one. The table records roughly 160,000 clones, approximately 79% of them present only once. Sequenced: PBMCs. These receptors were obtained from a man in his sixties in good health and CMV-seronegative. Each CDR3 is given with its conserved first and last residue. D genes are given only for firm matches. Clone size appears in some rows only: once, few, many, or a class for an expanded clone.

J gene: TRBJ2-1
V gene: TRBV19
D gene: TRBD2
clone size: NA
CDR3 protein: CASSIRLAGGNEQFF
CDR3 DNA: TGTGCCAGTAGTATTAGACTAGCGGGAGGGAATGAGCAGTTCTTC

J gene: TRBJ2-2
V gene: TRBV27
D gene: TRBD2
clone size: once
CDR3 protein: CASSLGLAGVGELFF
CDR3 DNA: TGTGCCAGCAGTTTAGGGCTAGCGGGAGTTGGGGAGCTGTTTTTT

J gene: TRBJ2-5
V gene: TRBV2
D gene: TRBD2
clone size: NA
CDR3 protein: CASRGLAGGRGETQYF
CDR3 DNA: TGTGCCAGCAGGGGACTAGCGGGGGGGCGTGGAGAGACCCAGTACTTC

J gene: TRBJ1-2
V gene: TRBV7-3
D gene: NA
clone size: NA
CDR3 protein: CASSLVPYPVLNSLPYGYTF
CDR3 DNA: TGTGCCAGCAGCTTAGTCCCATACCCGGTTTTGAACAGCCTTCCCTATGGCTACACCTTC

J gene: TRBJ2-1
V gene: TRBV28
D gene: TRBD1
clone size: few
CDR3 protein: CAGRDRGVDEQFF
CDR3 DNA: TGTGCCGGCCGGGACAGGGGGGTCGATGAGCAGTTCTTC

J gene: TRBJ2-7
V gene: TRBV11-2
D gene: TRBD2
clone size: NA
CDR3 protein: CASSPPVSGATYEQYF
CDR3 DNA: TGTGCCAGCAGCCCCCCGGTTAGCGGGGCGACCTACGAGCAGTACTTC

J gene: TRBJ2-1
V gene: TRBV11-3
D gene: TRBD2
clone size: NA
CDR3 protein: CASSLGSGLAGSVYNEQFF
CDR3 DNA: TGTGCCAGCAGCTTAGGGTCAGGACTAGCGGGTAGCGTCTACAATGAGCAGTTCTTC

J gene: TRBJ2-2
V gene: TRBV10-1
D gene: TRBD1
clone size: NA
CDR3 protein: CASSETHYRGWNTGELFF
CDR3 DNA: TGCGCCAGCAGTGAGACCCACTACAGGGGTTGGAACACCGGGGAGCTGTTTTTT

J gene: TRBJ1-4
V gene: TRBV7-2
D gene: TRBD1
clone size: NA
CDR3 protein: CASRTDRGHEKLFF
CDR3 DNA: TGTGCCAGCAGGACGGACAGGGGACATGAAAAACTGTTTTTT

J gene: TRBJ2-6
V gene: TRBV27
D gene: NA
clone size: NA
CDR3 protein: CASQRWAGANVLTF
CDR3 DNA: TGTGCCAGCCAGCGCTGGGCTGGGGCCAACGTCCTGACTTTC

J gene: TRBJ2-1
V gene: TRBV25-1
D gene: TRBD2
clone size: few
CDR3 protein: CASSRTSGGERFF
CDR3 DNA: TGTGCCAGCTCCCGGACTAGCGGGGGGGAGCGGTTCTTC

J gene: TRBJ1-1
V gene: TRBV28
D gene: NA
clone size: NA
CDR3 protein: CASSRRAVNTEAFF
CDR3 DNA: TGTGCCAGCAGCCGCAGGGCGGTGAACACTGAAGCTTTCTTT

J gene: TRBJ1-3
V gene: TRBV5-8
D gene: NA
clone size: NA
CDR3 protein: CASSLGTAPAVSGNTIYF
CDR3 DNA: TGTGCCAGCAGCTTGGGGACAGCCCCCGCCGTCTCTGGAAACACCATATATTTT

J gene: TRBJ1-4
V gene: TRBV7-9
D gene: NA
clone size: few
CDR3 protein: CASRDLNEKLFF
CDR3 DNA: TGTGCCAGCAGGGACTTAAATGAAAAACTGTTTTTT

J gene: TRBJ2-5
V gene: TRBV5-1
D gene: NA
clone size: NA
CDR3 protein: CASSSSETQYF
CDR3 DNA: TGCGCCAGCAGCTCTTCAGAGACCCAGTACTTC

J gene: TRBJ2-1
V gene: TRBV6-5
D gene: TRBD1
clone size: NA
CDR3 protein: CASSSWRTGYNEQFF
CDR3 DNA: TGTGCCAGCAGCTCCTGGCGGACAGGATACAATGAGCAGTTCTTC

J gene: TRBJ2-5
V gene: TRBV28
D gene: TRBD2
clone size: once
CDR3 protein: CASSPGLAVQETQYF
CDR3 DNA: TGTGCCAGCAGTCCGGGACTAGCAGTACAAGAGACCCAGTACTTC

J gene: TRBJ2-1
V gene: TRBV6-6
D gene: NA
clone size: NA
CDR3 protein: CASSYDRSSYNEQFF
CDR3 DNA: TGTGCCAGCAGTTATGACAGGAGCTCCTACAATGAGCAGTTCTTC

J gene: TRBJ2-6
V gene: TRBV29-1
D gene: NA
clone size: NA
CDR3 protein: CSVESGSPGANVLTF
CDR3 DNA: TGCAGCGTTGAGTCGGGGTCTCCTGGGGCCAACGTCCTGACTTTC

J gene: TRBJ2-3
V gene: TRBV6-5
D gene: NA
clone size: NA
CDR3 protein: CASSTTRDFTQYF
CDR3 DNA: TGTGCCAGCAGTACCACCCGGGACTTTACGCAGTATTTT

J gene: TRBJ2-7
V gene: TRBV5-1
D gene: NA
clone size: NA
CDR3 protein: CASSLGSSAYEQYF
CDR3 DNA: TGCGCCAGCAGCTTGGGGTCTAGCGCCTACGAGCAGTACTTC

J gene: TRBJ2-5
V gene: TRBV19
D gene: NA
clone size: NA
CDR3 protein: CASSTTGRRGKTQYF
CDR3 DNA: TGTGCCAGTAGTACCACTGGACGGCGCGGGAAGACCCAGTACTTC

J gene: TRBJ2-2
V gene: TRBV7-3
D gene: TRBD2
clone size: NA
CDR3 protein: CASSSGLAGTGELFF
CDR3 DNA: TGTGCCAGCAGCTCAGGACTAGCCGGCACCGGGGAGCTGTTTTTT

J gene: TRBJ2-4
V gene: TRBV7-9
D gene: NA
clone size: few
CDR3 protein: CSSRRGTQNIQYF
CDR3 DNA: TGTTCCAGCAGAAGGGGTACCCAAAACATTCAGTACTTC

J gene: TRBJ2-2
V gene: TRBV7-5
D gene: NA
clone size: NA
CDR3 protein: CVRSATAALPRRGTGELFF
CDR3 DNA: TGTGTCAGAAGCGCCACCGCCGCGCTGCCCCGCCGCGGCACCGGGGAGCTGTTTTTT

J gene: TRBJ1-2
V gene: TRBV6-5
D gene: TRBD1
clone size: NA
CDR3 protein: CASSYSIGGGYGYTF
CDR3 DNA: TGTGCCAGCAGTTACTCGATAGGGGGCGGGTATGGCTACACCTTC

J gene: TRBJ2-3
V gene: TRBV15
D gene: NA
clone size: NA
CDR3 protein: CATSRAGTDTQYF
CDR3 DNA: TGTGCCACCAGCAGAGCGGGCACAGATACGCAGTATTTT

J gene: TRBJ2-6
V gene: TRBV19
D gene: TRBD1
clone size: NA
CDR3 protein: CASTGAPHSGANVLTF
CDR3 DNA: TGTGCCAGCACAGGGGCCCCACACTCTGGGGCCAACGTCCTGACTTTC

J gene: TRBJ2-3
V gene: TRBV11-2
D gene: NA
clone size: NA
CDR3 protein: CASSSGSGDTDTQYF
CDR3 DNA: TGTGCCAGCAGCTCAGGGTCGGGGGACACAGATACGCAGTATTTT

J gene: TRBJ1-5
V gene: TRBV6-5
D gene: NA
clone size: few
CDR3 protein: CASSYSGGHQPQHF
CDR3 DNA: TGTGCCAGCAGTTACTCCGGGGGACATCAGCCCCAGCATTTT

J gene: TRBJ2-3
V gene: TRBV5-1
D gene: TRBD1
clone size: NA
CDR3 protein: CASSLGGDRAADTQYF
CDR3 DNA: TGCGCCAGCAGCTTGGGGGGGGACAGGGCGGCAGATACGCAGTATTTT

J gene: TRBJ2-7
V gene: TRBV7-2
D gene: TRBD2
clone size: NA
CDR3 protein: CASSPTSVNEQYF
CDR3 DNA: TGTGCCAGCAGCCCTACTAGCGTTAACGAGCAGTACTTC

J gene: TRBJ1-1
V gene: TRBV7-2
D gene: NA
clone size: NA
CDR3 protein: CASSLWGRAEAFF
CDR3 DNA: TGTGCCAGCAGCTTATGGGGGAGGGCTGAAGCTTTCTTT

J gene: TRBJ2-7
V gene: TRBV2
D gene: NA
clone size: NA
CDR3 protein: CASSGTGTYEQYF
CDR3 DNA: TGTGCCAGCAGTGGGACCGGGACTTACGAGCAGTACTTC

J gene: TRBJ2-1
V gene: TRBV18
D gene: TRBD2
clone size: NA
CDR3 protein: CASSPALAGASNEQFF
CDR3 DNA: TGTGCCAGCTCACCTGCACTAGCGGGAGCGAGCAATGAGCAGTTCTTC

J gene: TRBJ2-5
V gene: TRBV28
D gene: TRBD2
clone size: NA
CDR3 protein: CASRPGGLAGEGETQYF
CDR3 DNA: TGTGCCAGCAGACCCGGGGGACTAGCGGGAGAAGGAGAGACCCAGTACTTC

J gene: TRBJ2-5
V gene: TRBV7-9
D gene: TRBD2
clone size: NA
CDR3 protein: CASSFSSGSETQYF
CDR3 DNA: TGTGCCAGCAGCTTTTCTAGCGGGTCCGAGACCCAGTACTTC

J gene: TRBJ2-7
V gene: TRBV2
D gene: TRBD2
clone size: NA
CDR3 protein: CASRRVTSGTDEQYF
CDR3 DNA: TGTGCCAGCAGGCGGGTGACTAGCGGGACTGACGAGCAGTACTTC

J gene: TRBJ1-3
V gene: TRBV7-2
D gene: NA
clone size: NA
CDR3 protein: CASSRPSSGNTIYF
CDR3 DNA: TGTGCCAGCAGCCGCCCTAGCTCTGGAAACACCATATATTTT

J gene: TRBJ2-3
V gene: TRBV27
D gene: NA
clone size: NA
CDR3 protein: CASSLRGSSDTQYF
CDR3 DNA: TGTGCCAGCAGTTTAAGGGGGAGCTCAGATACGCAGTATTTT

J gene: TRBJ1-1
V gene: TRBV11-2
D gene: NA
clone size: few
CDR3 protein: CASSLGSERQNTEAFF
CDR3 DNA: TGTGCCAGCAGCTTAGGTTCTGAGCGCCAGAACACTGAAGCTTTCTTT

J gene: TRBJ2-7
V gene: TRBV28
D gene: NA
clone size: NA
CDR3 protein: CASSLPQVREQYF
CDR3 DNA: TGTGCCAGCAGTCTACCCCAGGTGCGCGAGCAGTACTTC

J gene: TRBJ2-7
V gene: TRBV28
D gene: TRBD1
clone size: once
CDR3 protein: CASSIPDRGYEQYF
CDR3 DNA: TGTGCCAGCAGTATACCGGACAGGGGATACGAGCAGTACTTC

J gene: TRBJ2-1
V gene: TRBV5-1
D gene: TRBD2
clone size: once
CDR3 protein: CASSLGTSGSFEQFF
CDR3 DNA: TGCGCCAGCAGCCTAGGCACTAGCGGGAGTTTTGAGCAGTTCTTC

J gene: TRBJ1-1
V gene: TRBV9
D gene: NA
clone size: once
CDR3 protein: CASSFNRDTEAFF
CDR3 DNA: TGTGCCAGCAGCTTCAACAGGGACACTGAAGCTTTCTTT

J gene: TRBJ2-3
V gene: TRBV7-2
D gene: NA
clone size: NA
CDR3 protein: CASSKRGGANTDTQYF
CDR3 DNA: TGTGCCAGCAGCAAACGCGGAGGGGCTAACACAGATACGCAGTATTTT

J gene: TRBJ1-4
V gene: TRBV6-6
D gene: TRBD1
clone size: NA
CDR3 protein: CASSSGGSNEKLFF
CDR3 DNA: TGTGCCAGCAGTTCAGGGGGGTCTAATGAAAAACTGTTTTTT

J gene: TRBJ2-5
V gene: TRBV7-2
D gene: NA
clone size: few
CDR3 protein: CASSLVPQGGETQYF
CDR3 DNA: TGTGCCAGCAGCTTAGTTCCACAGGGCGGTGAGACCCAGTACTTC